This T cell receptor beta chain was sequenced for a study of T cell responses to AZD1222 COVID-19 vaccine. General observations from the study: Repertoires were collected only later (after the peak T cell response had occurred).

As for this clone: As yet, its antigen is unknown.

The repertoire was sequenced with immunoSEQ multiplex PCR; TCRdb's copy has only in-frame clones and lacks some. In the table there are roughly 150,000 clones, more than 85% of which are singletons. This specimen was peripheral blood, taken after recovery from COVID-19. This clonotype originated in an adult who had recovered from COVID-19.

The CDR3 is CASSLVGPFPNNEQFF. CDR3 in DNA: TGTGCCAGCAGCTTAGTCGGTCCTTTCCCCAACAATGAGCAGTTCTTC. This sequence joins TRBV7-2 and TRBJ2-1; D unresolved. The CDR3 sequence is 16 residues long. Germline loops: CDR1 SGHTA, CDR2 FQGNSA. Trimming pared 1 base from V and 5 bases from J, leaving 15 bases between. The full variable domain, completed using reference TRBV7-2 and TRBJ2-1, is GAGVSQSPSNKVTEKGKDVELRCDPISGHTALYWYRQSLGQGLEFLIYFQGNSAPDKSGLPSDRFSAERTGGSVSTLTIQRTQQEDSAVYLCASSLVGPFPNNEQFFGPGTRLTVL.